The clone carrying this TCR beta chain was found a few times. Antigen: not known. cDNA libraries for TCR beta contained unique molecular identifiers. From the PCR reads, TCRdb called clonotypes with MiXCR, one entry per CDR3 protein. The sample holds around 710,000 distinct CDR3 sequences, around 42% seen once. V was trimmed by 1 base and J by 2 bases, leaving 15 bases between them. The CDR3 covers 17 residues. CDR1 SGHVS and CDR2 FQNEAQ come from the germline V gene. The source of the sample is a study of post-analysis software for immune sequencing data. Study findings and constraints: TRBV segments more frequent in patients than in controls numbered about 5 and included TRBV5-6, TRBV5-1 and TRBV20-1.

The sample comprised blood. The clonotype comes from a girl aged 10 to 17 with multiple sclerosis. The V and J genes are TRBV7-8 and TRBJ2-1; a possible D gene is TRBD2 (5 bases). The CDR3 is CASSLGRAGHTYNEQFF. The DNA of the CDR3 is TGTGCCAGCAGCTTAGGCCGGGCGGGCCACACCTACAATGAGCAGTTCTTC.